This record concerns one T cell receptor (beta chain) sequence. Its cognate antigen is unknown. Method: immunoSEQ multiplex PCR; TCRdb's copy keeps in-frame clones and lacks some. The sample contains some 85,000 clones, roughly 80% of which appear only once. Germline V lookup: CDR1 SGDLS, CDR2 YYNGEE. The CDR3 sequence is 14 residues long. V was cut by 3 bases and J by 6 bases, with 15 bases left in between. This entry is derived from a study of T cells in localized non-small cell lung cancer. Study-wide findings and caveats: Higher blood T cell density tracked longer overall survival. Tumor trailed uninvolved adjacent lung in T cell clonality, which peaked there. Researchers found a median approximately 60 of the top 100 tumor clones in adjacent lung. Heterogeneity remains possible because sequencing was limited to only one tumor region.

The chain carries TRBV9 and TRBJ1-1; weak D call: TRBD1 (5 bases). This TCR came from a man aged 40 to 69 with stage II squamous cell lung carcinoma. The sequencing used PBMCs, collected before any cancer treatment. The CDR3 nucleotides read TGTGCCAGCAGCGAGGGTGGAGTAGGGGCTGAAGCTTTCTTT. This sequence encodes CASSEGGVGAEAFF.